A single sample gave rise to the 21 T cell receptor beta chains below, sequenced in a study of metastatic and nonmetastatic thyroid tumors. All patients were untreated before thyroid surgery. TCRdb re-called clones via MiXCR from the PCR reads. Of 100,000 or so clones listed, about 15% are singletons. The sequenced sample was blood. The receptors derive from a female donor with papillary thyroid cancer or a benign thyroid nodule (not recorded which). Some clones in this sample may be carry-over from other donors' samples.

At least ten counts were recorded for this clone. The rearrangement uses TRBV6-1 and TRBJ1-6; no reliable D call. V was trimmed by 5 bases and J by 14 bases, leaving 13 bases between them. Per the germline V gene, CDR1 is MNHNS and CDR2 is SASEGT. The CDR3 contains 12 residues. The CDR3 protein is CASSSTRGALHF. The CDR3 nucleotides read TGTGCCAGCAGTTCGACCCGTGGGGCCCTCCACTTT.

Only a few counts were recorded for this clone. The J gene is TRBJ2-3, the V gene TRBV5-8; 7 bases are a match to TRBD1. Trimming removed 5 bases from V and 2 bases from J; junction bases left unmatched: 8. CDR1 is SGHTS and CDR2 is YDEGEE in the germline V gene. This CDR3 has 15 amino acids. In DNA, the CDR3 is TGTGCCAGCAGACCAAGACAGGGTAACACAGATACGCAGTATTTT. Its protein product is CASRPRQGNTDTQYF.

In its sample, this clone was seen many times. This chain joins TRBV6-5 and TRBJ1-2, with TRBD1 matching over 8 bases. This CDR3 has 16 residues. Losses at the gene ends were 1 base for V and 3 bases for J; bases not matched to a gene: 7. The germline gives CDR1 MNHEY, CDR2 SVGAGI. The DNA for the CDR3 is TGTGCCAGCAGTTACTTAAAGGACAGGGTCGACTATGGCTACACCTTC. Protein: CASSYLKDRVDYGYTF.

V and J are TRBV4-1 and TRBJ2-7, with 7 bases identical to TRBD1. Germline CDR1 is MGHRA and CDR2 is YSYEKL. The CDR3 loop spans 15 amino acids. Trimming at V came to 4 bases and at J to 5 bases, leaving 11 bases not matched to a gene. The CDR3 DNA reads TGCGCCAGCAGCCGGGAACCGGGACAGCCGGACGAGCAGTACTTC. As protein: CASSREPGQPDEQYF.

The chain carries TRBV24-1 and TRBJ1-2, with 7 bases aligning to TRBD1. The germline V gene encodes CDR1 KGHDR and CDR2 SFDVKD. The ends lost 2 bases at V and 5 bases at J; junction bases unmatched: 10. The CDR3 length is 16 residues. The CDR3 spells CATSDWAGLGQYGYTF. The CDR3 DNA reads as TGTGCCACCAGTGATTGGGCCGGGTTGGGACAGTATGGCTACACCTTC.

This clone was detected many times. The chain recombines TRBV29-1 with TRBJ2-3; weak D call: TRBD2 (6 bases). CDR3 size: 14 residues. V was shortened by 4 bases and J by 2 bases, with 13 bases between the two germline ends. Germline lookup yields CDR1 SQVTM and CDR2 ANQGSEA. CDR3 in amino acids: CSVGGGGNTDTQYF. CDR3 sequence (DNA): TGCAGCGTTGGGGGTGGGGGGAACACAGATACGCAGTATTTT.

This clone was detected many times. The chain links TRBV7-6 to TRBJ1-2, with 8 bases matching TRBD1. The V gene end was trimmed by 5 bases and the J gene end by 8 bases; junction bases not matched to a gene: 10. The CDR3 loop spans 14 amino acids. Germline V gene sequence: CDR1 SGHVS, CDR2 FNYEAQ. Here the CDR3 reads CASSPADRGNGYTF. Here the CDR3 DNA reads TGTGCCAGCAGCCCGGCCGACAGGGGCAACGGCTACACCTTC.

This clone has at least ten counts. The chain couples TRBV7-9 to TRBJ1-6; unclear D gene. Looked up from germline, CDR1 is SEHNR and CDR2 is FQNEAQ (reference sequence). This CDR3 has 14 amino acids. With 5 bases removed from V and 7 bases from J, the gap between germline ends came to 12 bases. CDR3 protein: CASSEQSGNSPLHF. In DNA form, the CDR3 reads TGTGCCAGCAGCGAACAGTCGGGCAATTCACCCCTCCACTTT.

This clone was seen at least ten times. This rearrangement joins TRBV5-1 to TRBJ2-7; D unclear. CDR3 length: 12 amino acids. The V end was cut by 1 base, the J end by 1 base, with 3 bases between. CDR1 is SGHRS, CDR2 YFSETQ, per germline. The CDR3 sequence is CASSLSSYEQYF. As DNA, the CDR3 is TGCGCCAGCAGCTTGTCTTCCTACGAGCAGTACTTC.

The sample holds a few counts of this clone. The same CDR3 is also encoded by other DNA sequences in this sample. The chain employs TRBV5-1 and TRBJ2-5, with 12 positions matching TRBD2. This CDR3 comprises 18 residues. V shed 0 bases and J 5 bases; nucleotides not matched to a gene: 11. The V gene's germline CDR1 is SGHRS and CDR2 YFSETQ. Here the CDR3 DNA reads TGCGCCAGCAGCTTGGGCCGGACTAGCGGGGCTATGGGTGAGACCCAGTACTTC. Amino acid sequence: CASSLGRTSGAMGETQYF.

This clone has just a few counts. This chain joins TRBV4-1 and TRBJ2-3; D is perhaps TRBD2 (6 bases). This CDR3 has 15 amino acids. Trimming cost V 1 base and J 10 bases, with 18 bases left between them. CDR1 and CDR2 (germline): MGHRA, YSYEKL. CDR3 DNA: TGCGCCAGCAGCCAAGGACAGTCCTCGCCGGGGGCGCAGTATTTT. It specifies CASSQGQSSPGAQYF.

There are many counts of this clone. This chain links TRBV6-5 with TRBJ1-2, with D possibly TRBD1 on 5 matching bases. This CDR3 has 14 residues. From germline, CDR1 is MNHEY and CDR2 SVGAGI. V was shortened by 2 bases and J by 4 bases, with 11 bases between the two germline ends. The CDR3 region has the DNA TGTGCCAGCAGTTACGGCGGGGGGGGCTATGGCTACACCTTC. It codes for CASSYGGGGYGYTF.

This clone was counted a few times. Other DNA sequences from this sample encode an identical CDR3 as well. The chain couples TRBV5-4 to TRBJ1-2, with 10 nucleotides matching TRBD1. The CDR3 spans 14 residues. V trimming: 10 bases; J trimming: 3 bases; junction bases outside the gene matches: 9. Germline V gives CDR1 SGHNT, CDR2 YYREEE (reference sequence). The CDR3 here is CAGSAGTGDYGYTF. As DNA, the CDR3 is TGTGCCGGTAGTGCCGGGACAGGGGACTATGGCTACACCTTC. The full variable domain, in which reference TRBV5-4 and TRBJ1-2 provide the parts outside the CDR3, is ETGVTQSPTHLIKTRGQQVTLRCSSQSGHNTVSWYQQALGQGPQFIFQYYREEENGRGNFPPRFSGLQFPNYSSELNVNALELDDSALYLCAGSAGTGDYGYTFGSGTRLTVV.

This clone was detected ten times or more. This sequence joins TRBV5-5 and TRBJ1-6, with TRBD1 matching 8 bases. Trimming took 4 bases from V and 7 from J; bases not matched to a gene: 7. Per the germline V gene, CDR1 is SGHKS and CDR2 is YYEKEE (reference sequence). The CDR3 is 15 residues long. This chain's CDR3 is CASSRNGQGNSPLHF. In DNA form, the CDR3 reads TGTGCCAGCAGCCGTAACGGACAGGGAAATTCACCCCTCCACTTT.

This clone occurred many times. V usage is TRBV5-1 and J usage is TRBJ2-1; D may be TRBD2 (6 bases). CDR1 and CDR2 from the germline V gene are SGHRS and YFSETQ. This CDR3 is 12 amino acids long. Trimming shortened V by 5 bases and J by 7 bases, and 10 bases separated the two germline ends. The CDR3 DNA reads as TGCGCCAGCAGTCCGGGGGTAAATGAGCAGTTCTTC. It translates to CASSPGVNEQFF. The full variable domain, rest sourced from reference TRBV5-1 and TRBJ2-1, is KAGVTQTPRYLIKTRGQQVTLSCSPISGHRSVSWYQQTPGQGLQFLFEYFSETQRNKGNFPGRFSGRQFSNSRSEMNVSTLELGDSALYLCASSPGVNEQFFGPGTRLTVL.

This clone has a count of ten or more. The chain links TRBV20-1 to TRBJ1-2; the D is unclear. Germline V gene data show CDR1 as DFQATT and CDR2 as SNEGSKA (reference sequence). The CDR3 extends over 14 amino acids. The germline V and J ends were trimmed by 3 bases and 3 bases, with 14 bases remaining between them. The CDR3, as DNA: TGCAGTGCTAGGGCTTTCGGACGGTACTATGGCTACACCTTC. This codes for CSARAFGRYYGYTF.

There are a few counts of this clone. This chain links TRBV6-2 or TRBV6-3 with TRBJ2-7; 11 positions agree with TRBD1. Per germline, CDR1 MNHEY and CDR2 SVGEGT. The CDR3 has 15 amino acids. The ends lost 2 bases at V and 2 bases at J; junction bases unmatched: 2. CDR3 amino acids: CASSYRDRGTYEQYF. The CDR3 coding sequence is TGTGCCAGCAGTTACCGGGACAGGGGGACCTACGAGCAGTACTTC.

As for this clone: A much larger clone lies one base from this, so it may be a read error. This chain joins TRBV4-1 and TRBJ2-3; TRBD1 matches 11 bases. This CDR3 has 15 residues. Unmatched junction bases numbered 9, after V lost 8 bases and J lost 5 bases. In germline, CDR1 is MGHRA, CDR2 YSYEKL. CDR3 residues: CASGEWDRGRDTQYF. CDR3 DNA: TGCGCCAGCGGCGAATGGGACAGGGGGAGAGATACGCAGTATTTT.

Remarks on this clone: One junction end disagrees with the germline gene, perhaps due to a read error. The chain joins TRBV15 to TRBJ2-3; 7 bases are shared with TRBD1. CDR3 length: 16 amino acids. CDR1 is LNHNV and CDR2 is YYDKDF in the germline V gene (reference sequence). CDR3: CATSSFTGVDTDTQYF. The CDR3 DNA reads as TGTGCCACAAGCAGTTTTACAGGGGTGGACACAGATACGCAGTATTTT.

This clone was counted between two and nine times. This may stem from a read error, because a much larger clone lies one nucleotide away. Other DNA sequences from this sample encode an identical CDR3 as well. The chain employs TRBV12-3 or TRBV12-4 and TRBJ2-5; possible D gene TRBD2, 5 bases. The CDR3 has 15 residues. V was shortened by 6 bases and J by 5 bases, with 19 bases between the two germline ends. CDR3 in DNA: TGTGCCAGCAGCCCCCGGAGAGGTGGAGGCGAGACCCAGTACTTC. Its translation: CASSPRRGGGETQYF.

The chain employs TRBV19 and TRBJ2-7; the match to TRBD2 covers 10 bases. The CDR3 loop spans 18 amino acids. Germline loops: CDR1 LNHDA, CDR2 SQIVND (reference sequence). Trimming cost V 5 bases and J 4 bases; bases outside gene matches: 17. The CDR3: CASSPFVTSGYQIYEQYF. The CDR3 DNA sequence: TGTGCCAGTAGTCCCTTCGTGACTAGCGGGTATCAAATTTACGAGCAGTACTTC.